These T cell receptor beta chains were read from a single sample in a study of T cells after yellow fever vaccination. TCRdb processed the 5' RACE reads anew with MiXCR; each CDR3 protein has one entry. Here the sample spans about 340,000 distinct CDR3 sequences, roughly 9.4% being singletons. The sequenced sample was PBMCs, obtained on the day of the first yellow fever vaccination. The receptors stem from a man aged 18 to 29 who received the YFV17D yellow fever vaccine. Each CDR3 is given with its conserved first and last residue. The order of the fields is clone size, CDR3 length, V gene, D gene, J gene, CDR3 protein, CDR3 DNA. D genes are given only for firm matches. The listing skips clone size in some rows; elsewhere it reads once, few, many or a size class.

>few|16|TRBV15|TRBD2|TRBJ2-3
CATSRDLAGGTDTQYF
TGTGCCACCAGCAGAGATCTAGCGGGGGGCACAGATACGCAGTATTTT
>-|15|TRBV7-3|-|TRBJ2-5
CASSPSGGGGETQYF
TGTGCCAGCAGCCCTTCCGGGGGAGGAGGAGAGACCCAGTACTTC
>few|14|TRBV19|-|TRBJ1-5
CATSGQPRNQPQHF
TGTGCCACCTCTGGACAGCCAAGGAATCAGCCCCAGCATTTT
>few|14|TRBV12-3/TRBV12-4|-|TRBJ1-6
CASSSRDRGSPLHF
TGTGCCAGCAGTTCTAGAGACCGGGGTTCACCCCTCCACTTT
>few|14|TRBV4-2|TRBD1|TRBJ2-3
CASSLGQAPDTQYF
TGTGCCAGCAGCCTCGGACAGGCTCCAGATACGCAGTATTTT
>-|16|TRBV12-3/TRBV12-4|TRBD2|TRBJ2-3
CASSLVAGGKTDTQYF
TGTGCCAGCAGTTTAGTCGCGGGGGGCAAGACAGATACGCAGTATTTT
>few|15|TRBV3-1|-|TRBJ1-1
CASSQDGGRGTEAFF
TGTGCCAGCAGCCAAGATGGGGGGAGAGGCACTGAAGCTTTCTTT
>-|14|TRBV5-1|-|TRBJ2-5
CASSHPGGRETQYF
TGCGCCAGCAGCCACCCCGGGGGGCGAGAGACCCAGTACTTC
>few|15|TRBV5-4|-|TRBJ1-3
CASSFSPSTGNTIYF
TGTGCCAGCAGCTTCTCCCCGTCAACTGGAAACACCATATATTTT
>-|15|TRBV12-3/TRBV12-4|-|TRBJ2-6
CASSFSEAGANVRTF
TGTGCCAGCAGTTTTTCTGAGGCTGGGGCCAACGTCCGGACTTTC
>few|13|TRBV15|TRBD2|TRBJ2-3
CATSRGWGGTQYF
TGTGCCACCAGCAGGGGATGGGGGGGTACGCAGTATTTT
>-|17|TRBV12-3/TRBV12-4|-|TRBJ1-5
CASTIRGSPFSNQPQHF
TGTGCCAGCACCATTAGGGGCAGCCCCTTTAGCAATCAGCCCCAGCATTTT
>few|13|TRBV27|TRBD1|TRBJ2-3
CASKGGNTDTQYF
TGTGCCAGCAAAGGGGGCAATACAGATACGCAGTATTTT
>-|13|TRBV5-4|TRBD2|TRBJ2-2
CASSFPGGSELFF
TGTGCCAGCAGCTTCCCCGGGGGGTCGGAGCTGTTTTTT
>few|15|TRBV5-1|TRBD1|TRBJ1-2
CASSPDRGLVYGYTF
TGCGCCAGCAGCCCCGACAGGGGGCTTGTCTATGGCTACACCTTC
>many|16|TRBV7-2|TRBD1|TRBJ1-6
CASSIRTGRLNSPLHF
TGTGCCAGCAGCATCCGGACAGGCAGGCTCAATTCACCCCTCCACTTT
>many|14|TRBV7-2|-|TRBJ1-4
CASSSRGWSEKLFF
TGTGCCAGCAGTTCTCGTGGGTGGAGTGAAAAACTGTTTTTT
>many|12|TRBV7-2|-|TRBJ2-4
CASSLSGPIQYF
TGTGCCAGCAGCTTATCGGGACCCATTCAGTACTTC
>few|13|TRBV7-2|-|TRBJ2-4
CASTRQGGNIQYF
TGTGCCAGCACCCGCCAGGGGGGGAACATTCAGTACTTC
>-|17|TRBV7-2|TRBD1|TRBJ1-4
CASSEQGQHLDREKLFF
TGTGCCAGCAGCGAACAGGGACAGCACCTAGATAGGGAAAAACTGTTTTTT
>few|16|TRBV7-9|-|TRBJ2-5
CASSPGIGRAGETQYF
TGTGCCAGCAGCCCAGGGATCGGCAGGGCCGGGGAGACCCAGTACTTC
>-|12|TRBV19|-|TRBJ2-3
CANPTSTDTQYF
TGTGCCAACCCTACTAGCACAGATACGCAGTATTTT
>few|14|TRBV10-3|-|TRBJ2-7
CAIRRTGTTYEQYF
TGTGCCATCAGAAGGACAGGGACTACCTACGAGCAGTACTTC
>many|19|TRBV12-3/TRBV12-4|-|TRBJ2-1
CASSPSDASPGQNNNEQFF
TGTGCCAGCAGCCCGAGTGATGCCTCACCGGGGCAGAACAACAATGAGCAGTTCTTC
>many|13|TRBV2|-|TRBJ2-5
CASMRGWQETQYF
TGTGCCAGCATGAGAGGGTGGCAAGAGACCCAGTACTTC
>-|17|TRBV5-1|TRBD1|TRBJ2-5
CASSWRPPGQGSETQYF
TGCGCCAGCAGCTGGCGGCCCCCGGGACAGGGGTCCGAGACCCAGTACTTC
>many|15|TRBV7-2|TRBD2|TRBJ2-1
CASKTESGGVNEQFF
TGTGCCAGCAAAACCGAGTCGGGGGGGGTCAATGAGCAGTTCTTC
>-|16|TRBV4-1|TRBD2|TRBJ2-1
CASSQPSGASPNEQFF
TGCGCCAGCAGCCAACCTAGCGGGGCGTCGCCGAATGAGCAGTTCTTC
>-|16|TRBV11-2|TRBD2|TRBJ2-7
CASSISGGLSSYEQYF
TGTGCCAGCAGCATAAGCGGGGGGCTAAGCTCCTACGAGCAGTACTTC
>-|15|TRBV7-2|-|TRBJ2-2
CASSLPPGHTGELFF
TGTGCCAGCAGCTTACCCCCGGGACACACCGGGGAGCTGTTTTTT
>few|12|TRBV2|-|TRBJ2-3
CASRDYTDTQYF
TGTGCCAGCAGGGATTACACAGATACGCAGTATTTT
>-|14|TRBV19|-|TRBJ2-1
CASSIQGGGVEQFF
TGTGCCAGTAGTATTCAGGGTGGGGGCGTTGAGCAGTTCTTC
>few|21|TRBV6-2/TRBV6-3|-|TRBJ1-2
CASSYSTPGLGRLEANYGYTF
TGTGCCAGCAGTTACTCGACCCCGGGGCTCGGCCGATTAGAAGCTAACTATGGCTACACCTTC
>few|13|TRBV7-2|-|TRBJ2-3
CASSFYFPDTQYF
TGTGCCAGCAGCTTCTATTTCCCAGATACGCAGTATTTT
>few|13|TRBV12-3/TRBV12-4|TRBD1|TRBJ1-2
CASSPQGENGYTF
TGTGCCAGCAGCCCCCAGGGGGAAAATGGCTACACCTTC
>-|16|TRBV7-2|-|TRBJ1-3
CASSLAGTVLGNTIYF
TGTGCCAGCAGCTTAGCCGGGACCGTCCTTGGAAACACCATATATTTT
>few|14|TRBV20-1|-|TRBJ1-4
CSARDIGTGGIEFF
TGCAGTGCTAGAGATATCGGGACGGGTGGGATAGAGTTTTTT
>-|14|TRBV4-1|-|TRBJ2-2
CASSREIWAGELFF
TGCGCCAGCAGCCGGGAGATTTGGGCCGGGGAGCTGTTTTTT
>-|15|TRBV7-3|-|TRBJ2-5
CASSLTYSHQETQYF
TGTGCCAGCAGCTTAACGTATTCTCACCAAGAGACCCAGTACTTC
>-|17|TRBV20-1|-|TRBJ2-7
CSARAHQGGSGSYEQYF
TGCAGTGCTAGAGCACACCAAGGGGGATCCGGCTCCTACGAGCAGTACTTC
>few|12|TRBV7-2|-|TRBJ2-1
CASSREVNEQFF
TGTGCCAGCAGCAGGGAAGTAAATGAGCAGTTCTTC
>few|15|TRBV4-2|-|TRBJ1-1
CASSPGGALNTEAFF
TGTGCCAGCAGCCCCGGGGGGGCATTGAACACTGAAGCTTTCTTT
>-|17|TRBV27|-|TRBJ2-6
CASSFGLGLSGANVLTF
TGTGCCAGCAGTTTTGGTCTCGGCCTCTCTGGGGCCAACGTCCTGACTTTC
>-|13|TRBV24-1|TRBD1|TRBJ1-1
CATRTGRGTEAFF
TGTGCCACCCGGACAGGGCGGGGGACTGAAGCTTTCTTT
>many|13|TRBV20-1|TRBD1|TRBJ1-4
CSARPDRGEKLFF
TGCAGTGCTAGGCCGGACAGGGGGGAAAAACTGTTTTTT
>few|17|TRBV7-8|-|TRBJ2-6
CASSEMPGTYGANVLTF
TGTGCCAGCAGCGAGATGCCAGGGACTTATGGGGCCAACGTCCTGACTTTC
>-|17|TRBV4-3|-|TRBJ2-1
CASSPNPPGSSYNEQFF
TGCGCCAGCAGCCCCAACCCCCCGGGAAGCTCCTACAATGAGCAGTTCTTC
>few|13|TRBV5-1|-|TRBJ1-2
CASSFRTSYGYTF
TGCGCCAGCAGCTTCCGAACTAGCTATGGCTACACCTTC
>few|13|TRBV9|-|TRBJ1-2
CASSVAGIGGYTF
TGTGCCAGCAGCGTAGCAGGCATTGGCGGCTACACCTTC
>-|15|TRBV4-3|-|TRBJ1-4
CASSQEWTGREKLFF
TGCGCCAGCAGCCAAGAATGGACCGGACGTGAAAAACTGTTTTTT
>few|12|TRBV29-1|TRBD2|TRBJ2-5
CSTRTSVETQYF
TGCAGCACCAGGACTAGCGTAGAGACCCAGTACTTC
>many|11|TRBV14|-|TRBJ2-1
CASRRTGEQFF
TGTGCCAGCAGGAGGACGGGTGAGCAGTTCTTC
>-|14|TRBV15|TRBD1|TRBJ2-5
CATSMKGAGETQYF
TGTGCCACCAGCATGAAGGGGGCGGGTGAGACCCAGTACTTC
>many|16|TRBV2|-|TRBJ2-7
CASSRSRQAGWLEQYF
TGTGCCAGCAGTAGATCCCGCCAGGCCGGGTGGTTGGAGCAGTACTTC
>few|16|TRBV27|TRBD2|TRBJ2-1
CASSPRYRGGNNEQFF
TGTGCCAGCAGTCCACGGTATCGCGGGGGGAACAATGAGCAGTTCTTC
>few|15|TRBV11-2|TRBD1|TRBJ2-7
CASSETGTVPAGQYF
TGTGCCAGCAGCGAAACCGGGACAGTTCCGGCAGGGCAGTACTTC
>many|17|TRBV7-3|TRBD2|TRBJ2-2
CASSSHSISGDTGELFF
TGTGCCAGCAGCTCCCATTCTATTAGCGGGGACACCGGGGAGCTGTTTTTT
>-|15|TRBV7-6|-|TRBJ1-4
CASSPETATNEKLLF
TGTGCCAGCAGCCCGGAGACTGCAACTAATGAAAAACTGCTTTTT
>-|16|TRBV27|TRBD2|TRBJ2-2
CASSPPGLTITGELFF
TGTGCCAGCAGTCCTCCGGGACTAACCATCACCGGGGAGCTGTTTTTT
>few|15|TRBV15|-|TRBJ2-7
CATSRDRTATYEQYF
TGTGCCACCAGCAGAGATCGGACAGCGACCTACGAGCAGTACTTC